The 2 T cell receptor beta chains below all came from one sample that was sequenced in a study of human T cells and chemical hapten exposure. Time point described: patch test 3, about 24 weeks after DPC sensitization. The treatment denotes: therapeutic diphenylcyclopropenone sensitization with weekly scalp DPC. TCRdb reanalysed the RACE reads using MiXCR and keeps one entry per CDR3 protein. The repertoire holds about 190,000 distinct CDR3 sequences, with about 25% as singletons. The sample in question was whole blood, obtained in connection with sensitization to the hapten diphenylcyclopropenone (DPC). The receptors derive from a woman in her 40s with alopecia areata. Some clones in this sample may be carry-over from other donors' samples.

The chain employs TRBV30 and TRBJ2-1; maybe TRBD2 (5 bases). V was pared by 1 base and J by 9 bases, with 16 bases between. The CDR3 is 14 amino acids. Germline assignment: CDR1 GTSNPN and CDR2 SVGIG (reference sequence). Written as DNA, the CDR3 is TGTGCCTGGAGTGGGCAGCGGTGGGGATCTGAGCAGTTCTTC. Its protein is CAWSGQRWGSEQFF. Using reference TRBV30 and TRBJ2-1 for the parts outside the CDR3, the full variable domain is SQTIHQWPATLVQPVGSPLSLECTVEGTSNPNLYWYRQAAGRGLQLLFYSVGIGQISSEVPQNLSASRPQDRQFILSSKKLLLSDSGFYLCAWSGQRWGSEQFFGPGTRLTVL.

This clonotype has more than one count but fewer than ten. The genes are TRBV20-1 and TRBJ2-3, with 12 bases lining up with TRBD2. After removal of 2 bases from V and 5 bases from J, the junction contained 2 bases not matched to a gene. Germline lookup yields CDR1 DFQATT and CDR2 SNEGSKA (reference sequence). This CDR3 region has 14 residues. The CDR3 DNA is TGCAGTGCTAGACCTAGCGGGAGGGGAGATACGCAGTATTTT. It codes for CSARPSGRGDTQYF.